These 15 T cell receptor beta chains came from one sample sequenced in a study. Treg sorting used a CD4+CD25+CD127-/low gate. TCRdb reprocessed the 5' RACE reads via MiXCR and lists one record per CDR3 protein. Among over 45,000 distinct CDR3 sequences listed, around 24% were seen once. Material: tumor-infiltrating Tregs sorted from the breast tumor. These receptors all come from a female donor with breast cancer.

This clonotype has ten or more counts. The CDR3 loop is CATSDSLTGVEQFF. The CDR3 DNA sequence: TGTGCCACCAGTGATTCGCTAACAGGGGTCGAGCAGTTCTTC. The chain is built from TRBV24-1 and TRBJ2-1; 7 nucleotides agree with TRBD1. The ends lost 2 bases at V and 10 bases at J; junction bases unmatched: 7. The CDR3 runs 14 residues. Germline-derived CDR1 and CDR2 are KGHDR and SFDVKD.

For this clonotype: A much larger clonotype is one base distant, so this may be a read error. This is likely a read error, given that the CDR3 carries no conserved phenylalanine or tryptophan at its end. The CDR3 reads CASSSGTPNEKLFL. The CDR3 DNA follows: TGCGCCAGCAGCTCCGGGACACCGAATGAAAAACTGTTTTTA. J is TRBJ1-4 and V is TRBV5-1; D possibly corresponds to TRBD1 (6 bases). Trimming pared 3 bases from V and 5 bases from J, leaving 11 bases between. The CDR3 runs to 14 residues. Germline loops: CDR1 SGHRS, CDR2 YFSETQ.

The chain couples TRBV6-2 or TRBV6-3 to TRBJ1-1; no clear D. V dropped 5 bases and J dropped 4 bases, with 17 bases sitting between them. Germline CDR1 is MNHEY and CDR2 is SVGEGT. The CDR3 length is 15 residues. This CDR3 reads CASSGRPLLGTEAFF. DNA for the CDR3: TGTGCCAGCAGTGGCAGACCCCTTCTAGGCACTGAAGCTTTCTTT.

The J gene is TRBJ2-2, the V gene TRBV5-1, with D perhaps given as TRBD1 or TRBD2 (5 bases each). The CDR3 extends over 16 amino acids. CDR1 and CDR2 (germline): SGHRS, YFSETQ. Trimming pared 0 bases from V and 2 bases from J, leaving 11 bases between. The CDR3, as DNA: TGCGCCAGCAGCTTGGCCGGGACGGTCAACACCGGGGAGCTGTTTTTT. It encodes CASSLAGTVNTGELFF.

About this clonotype: The conserved closing phenylalanine or tryptophan is absent in this CDR3, likely reflecting a read error. The V call is TRBV7-2, the J call TRBJ2-1; 7 bases line up with TRBD2. The CDR3 spans 15 residues. The V segment lost 2 bases and the J segment 5 bases; nucleotides outside the gene matches: 6. CDR1 is SGHTA, CDR2 FQGNSA, per germline. The CDR3 here is CASSLRAGFNNEQFL. The CDR3 nucleotides read TGTGCCAGCAGCTTAAGAGCGGGATTCAACAATGAGCAGTTCCTC.

This clonotype was recorded a few times. The V gene is TRBV7-9, the J gene TRBJ2-7; D is possibly TRBD1 (5 bases). The length of the CDR3 is 14 residues. Trimming pared 5 bases from V and 0 bases from J, leaving 11 bases between. Germline assignment: CDR1 SEHNR and CDR2 FQNEAQ (reference sequence). CDR3 region: CASSTFRDSYEQYF. DNA of the CDR3: TGTGCCAGCAGCACGTTCAGGGACTCCTACGAGCAGTACTTC.

Here the CDR3 DNA reads TGCAGTGCTAGAGCCCTCACTAGCGGGAGGGCCACCAGCTCCTACGAGCAGTACTTC. This encodes CSARALTSGRATSSYEQYF. The rearrangement links TRBV20-1 to TRBJ2-7; TRBD2 aligns across 13 bases. V trimming: 1 base; J trimming: 0 bases; junction bases outside the gene matches: 12. The CDR3 extends over 19 amino acids. The germline V gene has CDR1 DFQATT and CDR2 SNEGSKA (reference sequence).

This clonotype showed up many times. The rearrangement links TRBV15 to TRBJ2-1; 7 nucleotides align to TRBD2. Germline V lookup: CDR1 LNHNV, CDR2 YYDKDF (reference sequence). The CDR3 has 16 residues. V shed 0 bases and J 6 bases; nucleotides not matched to a gene: 8. CDR3 residues: CATSREAPGLVNEQFF. CDR3 sequence (DNA): TGTGCCACCAGCAGAGAGGCCCCCGGACTAGTCAATGAGCAGTTCTTC.

This clonotype was recorded a few times. This chain joins TRBV6-1 and TRBJ1-1; D is ambiguous. Trimming cost V 8 bases and J 0 bases, with 13 bases left between them. Germline CDR1 is MNHNS and CDR2 is SASEGT. The CDR3 is 14 amino acids. CDR3 sequence (DNA): TGTGCCAGCTGCCTGAATTGGGTGAACACTGAAGCTTTCTTT. Translating it yields CASCLNWVNTEAFF.

The rearrangement joins TRBV7-8 to TRBJ1-6, with 9 bases matching TRBD1. V lost 1 base and J lost 7; bases outside the gene matches: 11. The CDR3 covers 18 residues. Germline V CDR1 and CDR2: SGHVS, FQNEAQ. CDR3 sequence reads: CASSLVGWDRVKNSPLHF. The CDR3 bases are TGTGCCAGCAGCTTAGTAGGATGGGACAGGGTAAAAAATTCACCCCTCCACTTT.

The chain carries TRBV6-5 and TRBJ2-7; TRBD1 matches 7 bases. V trimming: 5 bases; J trimming: 3 bases; junction bases outside the gene matches: 7. CDR1 is MNHEY, CDR2 SVGAGI, per germline. This CDR3 spans 14 amino acids. CDR3 nucleotide sequence: TGTGCCAGCAGTCAACCGGGACAGTTCTACGAGCAGTACTTC. It is translated as CASSQPGQFYEQYF.

The chain has TRBV9 and TRBJ2-3; no firm D call. The CDR3 has 13 amino acids. The V gene lost 1 base and the J gene lost 2 bases, with 5 bases spanning the gap. Looked up from germline, CDR1 is SGDLS and CDR2 is YYNGEE. This CDR3 reads CASSVTATDTQYF. DNA of the CDR3: TGTGCCAGCAGCGTAACAGCCACAGATACGCAGTATTTT.

The sample holds many counts of this clonotype. The rearrangement links TRBV5-1 to TRBJ2-7, with D perhaps being TRBD1 or TRBD2 (5 bases each). The V gene lost 4 bases and the J gene lost 0 bases, with 17 bases spanning the gap. The CDR3 runs to 16 residues. CDR1 and CDR2 from the germline V gene are SGHRS and YFSETQ. The CDR3 loop reads CASSGTPGRSSYEQYF. The CDR3 nucleotides are TGCGCCAGCAGCGGCACACCGGGACGGAGCTCCTACGAGCAGTACTTC.

CDR3: CASSESRSGSNQPQHF. For the CDR3, the DNA is TGTGCCAGCAGTGAATCCCGTTCAGGGAGCAATCAGCCCCAGCATTTT. The genes are TRBV6-1 and TRBJ1-5; the D gene is possibly TRBD1 (5 bases). The V and J ends lost 2 bases and 1 base respectively, with 12 bases between them. Germline CDR1 reads MNHNS; CDR2 reads SASEGT. The CDR3 is 16 amino acids.

The table lists this clonotype with many counts. The V gene is TRBV7-6, the J gene TRBJ2-7, with 10 bases identical to TRBD2. CDR3 length: 13 residues. The V and J ends lost 2 bases and 5 bases, in that order; junction bases with no gene match: 0. Germline-derived CDR1 and CDR2 are SGHVS and FNYEAQ. CDR3 sequence: CASSLSGRDEQYF. CDR3 coding DNA: TGTGCCAGCAGCTTAAGCGGGAGGGACGAGCAGTACTTC.